This T cell receptor beta chain was sequenced in a study of cytomegalovirus exposure and HLA in healthy donors. Study-level findings and limits: Later on, an analysis found that several of the most significant clusters appeared to be linked to common viral pathogens, which included parvovirus B19.

In its sample, this clone was seen once. Its antigen is as yet unknown. CDR3 length: 15 residues. The ends lost 1 base at V and 6 bases at J; junction bases unmatched: 5. Germline CDR1 and CDR2: MDHEN and SYDVKM. The PCR was carried out with 60 Vbeta primers and 13 Jbeta primers. Assay: immunoSEQ multiplex PCR; the TCRdb copy retains only in-frame clones and omits some. The data contain about 130,000 clones, over 70% of them singletons. Sequenced input: PBMCs. This clonotype was obtained from a man aged 30-40 years in good health and CMV-seronegative. The gene calls are TRBV28 and TRBJ2-7; 11 bases agree with TRBD1. The CDR3 is CASSLFGTGGSEQYF. The CDR3 region has the DNA TGTGCCAGCAGTTTATTCGGGACAGGGGGAAGCGAGCAGTACTTC.